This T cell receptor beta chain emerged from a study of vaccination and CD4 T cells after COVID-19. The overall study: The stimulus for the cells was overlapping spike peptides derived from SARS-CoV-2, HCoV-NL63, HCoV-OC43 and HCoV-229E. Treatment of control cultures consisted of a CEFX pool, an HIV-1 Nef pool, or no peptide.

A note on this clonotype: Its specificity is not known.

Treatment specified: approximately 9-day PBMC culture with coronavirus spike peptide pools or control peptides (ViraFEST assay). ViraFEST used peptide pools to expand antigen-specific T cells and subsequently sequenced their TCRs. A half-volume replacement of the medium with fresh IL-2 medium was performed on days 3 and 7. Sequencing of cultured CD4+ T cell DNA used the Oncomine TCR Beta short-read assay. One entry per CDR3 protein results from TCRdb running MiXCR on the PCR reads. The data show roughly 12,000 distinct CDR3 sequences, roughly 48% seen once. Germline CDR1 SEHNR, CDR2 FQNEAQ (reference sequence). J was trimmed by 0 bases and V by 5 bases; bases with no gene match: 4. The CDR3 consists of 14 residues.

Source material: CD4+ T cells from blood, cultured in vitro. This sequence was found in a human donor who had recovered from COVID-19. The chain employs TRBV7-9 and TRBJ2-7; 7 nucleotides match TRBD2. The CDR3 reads CASSPRGVSYEQYF. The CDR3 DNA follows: TGTGCCAGCAGCCCTCGGGGGGTCTCCTACGAGCAGTACTTC.